One and the same sample provided the 2 T cell receptor beta chains below, sequenced in a study of blood T cell repertoires in COVID-19 (dated by TCRdb to about 2020). The library was prepared using the immunoSEQ multiplex PCR assay. The clones in this table, taken by TCRdb from immuneACCESS, are in-frame only. Not every clone is retained; where verified, under half of the shortfall comes from an unresolved V gene, and the cause of the rest is unknown. For this sample there are fewer than 200,000 clones; approximately 79% appear just once. Jointly, the top ten make up about 5.5% of the sample. Sequencing was carried out using PBMCs or T cells enriched from blood (not recorded which). Receptors were obtained from a woman aged 55-69 years with acute COVID-19.

The chain employs TRBV27 and TRBJ1-5; D gene unclear. This CDR3 comprises 13 residues. Per the germline V gene, CDR1 is MNHEY and CDR2 is SMNVEV (reference sequence). The V and J ends lost 3 bases and 7 bases respectively, with 10 bases between them. The CDR3 nucleotides are TGTGCCAGCAGTTTGTGGAGGGCCCAGCCCCAGCATTTT. Its translation is CASSLWRAQPQHF.

V usage is TRBV27 and J usage is TRBJ2-3; perhaps TRBD2 as D (5 bases). CDR3 length equals 15 residues. From germline, CDR1 is MNHEY and CDR2 SMNVEV (reference sequence). Trimming shortened V by 4 bases and J by 2 bases, and 13 bases separated the two germline ends. CDR3 DNA: TGTGCCAGCAGTTCCCGACCCGGACTCACAGATACGCAGTATTTT. Protein: CASSSRPGLTDTQYF.